These 7 T cell receptor beta chains came from one sample sequenced in a study of blood T cell repertoires in COVID-19. Measured with immunoSEQ multiplex PCR; TCRdb has only the in-frame clones, and not every one. The sample records about 88,000 clones, 75% to 90% being singletons. Sequenced input: peripheral blood. The receptors here all came from a man at least 80 years old with acute or convalescent COVID-19.

The chain employs TRBV2 and TRBJ2-5, with 14 bases that match TRBD2. CDR1 and CDR2 from the germline V gene are SNHLY and FYNNEI. The CDR3 length is 18 residues. V lost 6 bases and J lost 2; bases outside the gene matches: 11. Here the CDR3 reads CASSGGLAGAGFQETQYF. CDR3 sequence (DNA): TGTGCCAGCAGCGGGGGACTAGCGGGAGCGGGTTTTCAAGAGACCCAGTACTTC.

CDR3 DNA sequence: TGTGCCATCAGTGAGGACCCTAGCGGGAGTTGGGAGACCCAGTACTTC. Protein sequence: CAISEDPSGSWETQYF. V usage is TRBV10-3 and J usage is TRBJ2-5; TRBD2 aligns across 10 bases. The V gene end was trimmed by 2 bases and the J gene end by 5 bases; junction bases not matched to a gene: 8. Germline loops: CDR1 ENHRY, CDR2 SYGVKD. The CDR3 spans 16 residues.

The rearrangement links TRBV7-9 to TRBJ1-1; D remains unclear. V was trimmed by 0 bases and J by 7 bases, leaving 12 bases between them. Germline loops: CDR1 SEHNR, CDR2 FQNEAQ (reference sequence). CDR3 length: 14 residues. The CDR3 DNA reads TGTGCCAGCAGCTTAGCTAACGGGCGGGGTGAAGCTTTCTTT. It encodes CASSLANGRGEAFF.

This chain uses TRBV19 with TRBJ1-3; TRBD1 agrees at 7 bases. Germline trimming cut 10 bases from V and 2 bases from J; bases unmatched to any gene: 8. The CDR3 loop spans 14 amino acids. Germline lookup yields CDR1 LNHDA and CDR2 SQIVND (reference sequence). The CDR3 DNA follows: TGTGCCACCCGGACAGGAGCAACTGGAAACACCATATATTTT. This translates into CATRTGATGNTIYF. The full variable domain, in which reference TRBV19 and TRBJ1-3 provide the parts outside the CDR3, is DGGITQSPKYLFRKEGQNVTLSCEQNLNHDAMYWYRQDPGQGLRLIYYSQIVNDFQKGDIAEGYSVSREKKESFPLTVTSAQKNPTAFYLCATRTGATGNTIYFGEGSWLTVV.

The genes are TRBV30 and TRBJ2-2; 10 positions match TRBD2. V lost 5 bases, J lost 5 bases, and 11 bases stayed unmatched. Germline CDR1 is GTSNPN and CDR2 is SVGIG (reference sequence). This CDR3 is built from 16 residues. The CDR3 sequence: CAWAQRGGRRTGELFF. In DNA, the CDR3 is TGTGCCTGGGCCCAGCGGGGGGGGCGCCGGACCGGGGAGCTGTTTTTT.

The rearrangement links TRBV3-1 (or the pseudogene TRBV3-2) to TRBJ1-5, with a tentative D call TRBD1 (6 bases). V lost 4 bases to trimming and J lost 4 bases, with 14 bases between them. The length of the CDR3 is 15 residues. From germline, CDR1 is LGHDT and CDR2 YNNKEL (reference sequence). In DNA, the CDR3 is TGTGCCAGCAGCCTCGGGGGGGCGAGGAATCAGCCCCAGCATTTT. Translating gives CASSLGGARNQPQHF.

This clone was found once. This sequence joins TRBV5-8 and TRBJ2-5, with 9 bases that match TRBD1. The CDR3 covers 14 residues. The ends lost 4 bases at V and 5 bases at J; junction bases unmatched: 6. Germline CDR1 SGHTS, CDR2 YDEGEE. The CDR3 spells CASSQGQGGETQYF. The CDR3 coding sequence is TGTGCCAGCAGCCAGGGACAGGGAGGGGAGACCCAGTACTTC. Based on the CDR3 plus reference TRBV5-8 and TRBJ2-5, the full variable domain is EAGVTQSPTHLIKTRGQQATLRCSPISGHTSVYWYQQALGLGLQFLLWYDEGEERNRGNFPPRFSGRQFPNYSSELNVNALELEDSALYLCASSQGQGGETQYFGPGTRLLVL.